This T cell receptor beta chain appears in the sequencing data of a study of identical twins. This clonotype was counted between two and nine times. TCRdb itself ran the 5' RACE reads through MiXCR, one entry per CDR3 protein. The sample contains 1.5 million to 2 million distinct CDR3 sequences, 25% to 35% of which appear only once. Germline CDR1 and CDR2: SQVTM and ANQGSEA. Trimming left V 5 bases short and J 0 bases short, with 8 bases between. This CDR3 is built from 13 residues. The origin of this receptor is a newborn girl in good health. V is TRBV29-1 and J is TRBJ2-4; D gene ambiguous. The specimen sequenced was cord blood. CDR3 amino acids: CSVSRLAKNIQYF. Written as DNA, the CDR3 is TGCAGCGTTTCCCGGTTAGCCAAAAACATTCAGTACTTC.